This T cell receptor beta chain was recovered during a study of blood T cell repertoires in COVID-19. Study-wide background: Collection of acute and convalescent COVID-19 samples took place in the United States, Italy and Spain. T cells, B-cell-depleted T cells, or PBMCs provided the cDNA or gDNA that served as material.

A few counts support this clone. In the source study's methods: Amplified reference gene primers provided the basis for estimating nucleated cell counts. Measured with immunoSEQ multiplex PCR; TCRdb has only the in-frame clones, and not every one. Clonal size and the V and J genes are those of that table, whereas D and trimming came from the DNA. Here the sample spans about 89,000 clones, approximately 89% being singletons. The CDR3 contains 19 residues. Germline CDR1 is LGHNA and CDR2 is YNFKEQ. The junction had 8 bases not matched to a gene; V was cut back by 1 base and J by 1 base. The chain uses TRBV4-2 and TRBJ2-2, with 11 bases lining up with TRBD2. Sequences were obtained from peripheral blood. This clonotype originated in a human donor with active COVID-19. The donor label of this sample is uncertain. CDR3 in DNA: TGTGCCAGCAGCCAAGGGAGTCTGCTAGCGGGGGGGAACACCGGGGAGCTGTTTTTT. Translating it yields CASSQGSLLAGGNTGELFF.